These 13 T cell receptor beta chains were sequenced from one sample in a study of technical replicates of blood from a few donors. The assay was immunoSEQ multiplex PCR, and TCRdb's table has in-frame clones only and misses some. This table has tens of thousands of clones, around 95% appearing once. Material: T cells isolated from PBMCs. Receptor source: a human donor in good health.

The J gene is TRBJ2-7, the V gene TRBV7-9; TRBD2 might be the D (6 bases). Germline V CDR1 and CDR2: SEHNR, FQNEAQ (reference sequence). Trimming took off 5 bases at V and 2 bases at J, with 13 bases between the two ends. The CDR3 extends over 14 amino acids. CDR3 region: CASSLGGGTYEQYF. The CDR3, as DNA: TGTGCCAGCAGCCTAGGTGGGGGGACCTACGAGCAGTACTTC. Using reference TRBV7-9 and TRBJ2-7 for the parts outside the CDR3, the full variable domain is DTGVSQNPRHKITKRGQNVTFRCDPISEHNRLYWYRQTLGQGPEFLTYFQNEAQLEKSRLLSDRFSAERPKGSFSTLEIQRTEQGDSAMYLCASSLGGGTYEQYFGPGTRLTVT.

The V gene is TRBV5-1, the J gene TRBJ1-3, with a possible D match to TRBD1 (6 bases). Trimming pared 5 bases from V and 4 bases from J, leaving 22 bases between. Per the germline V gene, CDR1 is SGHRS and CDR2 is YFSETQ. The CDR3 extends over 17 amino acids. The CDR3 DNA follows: TGCGCCAGCAGTAGCTTAGACTCAGGGGAATCCGGAAACACCATATATTTT. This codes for CASSSLDSGESGNTIYF. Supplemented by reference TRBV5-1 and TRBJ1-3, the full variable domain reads KAGVTQTPRYLIKTRGQQVTLSCSPISGHRSVSWYQQTPGQGLQFLFEYFSETQRNKGNFPGRFSGRQFSNSRSEMNVSTLELGDSALYLCASSSLDSGESGNTIYFGEGSWLTVV.

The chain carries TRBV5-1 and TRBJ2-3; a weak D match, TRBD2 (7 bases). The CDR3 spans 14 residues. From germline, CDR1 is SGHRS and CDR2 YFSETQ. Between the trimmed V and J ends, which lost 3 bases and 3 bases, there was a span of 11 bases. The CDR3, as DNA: TGCGCCAGCAGCTCACAGGGAGGGACAGATACGCAGTATTTT. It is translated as CASSSQGGTDTQYF.

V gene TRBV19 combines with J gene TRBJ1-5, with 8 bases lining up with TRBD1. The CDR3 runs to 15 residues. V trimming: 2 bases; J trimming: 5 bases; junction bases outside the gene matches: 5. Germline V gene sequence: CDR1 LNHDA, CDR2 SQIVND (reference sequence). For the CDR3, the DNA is TGTGCCAGTAGTATAAACCAGGGGGCGTATCAGCCCCAGCATTTT. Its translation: CASSINQGAYQPQHF.

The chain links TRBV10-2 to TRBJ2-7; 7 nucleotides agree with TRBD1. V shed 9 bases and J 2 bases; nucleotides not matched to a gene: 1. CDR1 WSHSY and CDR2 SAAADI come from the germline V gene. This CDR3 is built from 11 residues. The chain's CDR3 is CASTGAYEQYF. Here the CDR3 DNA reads TGCGCCAGTACAGGGGCCTACGAGCAGTACTTC.

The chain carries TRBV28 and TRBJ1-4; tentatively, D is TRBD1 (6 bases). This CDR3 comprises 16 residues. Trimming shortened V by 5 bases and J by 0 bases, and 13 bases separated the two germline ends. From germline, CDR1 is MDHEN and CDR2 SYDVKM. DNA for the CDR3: TGTGCCAGCAGTAGTACAGGGTTTCCAACTAATGAAAAACTGTTTTTT. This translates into CASSSTGFPTNEKLFF.

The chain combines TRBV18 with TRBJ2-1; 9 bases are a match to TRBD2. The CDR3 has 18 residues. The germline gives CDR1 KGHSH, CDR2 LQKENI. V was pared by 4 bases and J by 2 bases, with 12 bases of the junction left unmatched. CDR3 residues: CASSHRAGGPLAYNEQFF. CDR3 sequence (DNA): TGTGCCAGCTCACACCGGGCGGGAGGGCCCTTGGCCTACAATGAGCAGTTCTTC.

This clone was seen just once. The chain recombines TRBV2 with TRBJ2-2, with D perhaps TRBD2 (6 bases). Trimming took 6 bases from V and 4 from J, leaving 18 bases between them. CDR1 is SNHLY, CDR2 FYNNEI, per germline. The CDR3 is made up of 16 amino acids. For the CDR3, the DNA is TGTGCCAGCAGATTCACTAGCATCCGAGGCACCGGGGAGCTGTTTTTT. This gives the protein CASRFTSIRGTGELFF.

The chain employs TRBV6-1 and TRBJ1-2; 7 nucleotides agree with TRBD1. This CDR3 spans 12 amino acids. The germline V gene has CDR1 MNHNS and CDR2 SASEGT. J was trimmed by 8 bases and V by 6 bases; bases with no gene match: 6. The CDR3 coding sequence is TGTGCCAGCAGCCCAACAGGGGACGGCTACACCTTC. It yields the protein CASSPTGDGYTF.

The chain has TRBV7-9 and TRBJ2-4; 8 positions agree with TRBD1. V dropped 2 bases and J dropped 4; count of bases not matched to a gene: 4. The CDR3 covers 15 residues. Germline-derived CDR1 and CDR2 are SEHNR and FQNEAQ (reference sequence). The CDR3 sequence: CASSLRTGIKNIQYF. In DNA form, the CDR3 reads TGTGCCAGCAGCTTAAGGACAGGGATAAAAAACATTCAGTACTTC.

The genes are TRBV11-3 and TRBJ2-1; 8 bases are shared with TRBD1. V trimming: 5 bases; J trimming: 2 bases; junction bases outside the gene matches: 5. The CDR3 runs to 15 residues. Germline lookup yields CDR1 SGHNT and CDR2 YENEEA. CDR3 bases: TGTGCCAGCAGCGCAGGGGGCAGGACCTACAATGAGCAGTTCTTC. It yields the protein CASSAGGRTYNEQFF.

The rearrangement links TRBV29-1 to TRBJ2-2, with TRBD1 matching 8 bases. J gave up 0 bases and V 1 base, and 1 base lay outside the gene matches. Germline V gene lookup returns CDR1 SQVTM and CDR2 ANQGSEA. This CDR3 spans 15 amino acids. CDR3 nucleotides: TGCAGCGTTGAAGGGACAGGGTCGAACACCGGGGAGCTGTTTTTT. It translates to CSVEGTGSNTGELFF.

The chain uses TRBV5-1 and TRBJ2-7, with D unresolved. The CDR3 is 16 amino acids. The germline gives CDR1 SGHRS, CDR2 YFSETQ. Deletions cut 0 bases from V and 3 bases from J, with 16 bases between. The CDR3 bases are TGCGCCAGCAGCTTGGGATTCGGTCTAGAGGACTACGAGCAGTACTTC. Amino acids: CASSLGFGLEDYEQYF.